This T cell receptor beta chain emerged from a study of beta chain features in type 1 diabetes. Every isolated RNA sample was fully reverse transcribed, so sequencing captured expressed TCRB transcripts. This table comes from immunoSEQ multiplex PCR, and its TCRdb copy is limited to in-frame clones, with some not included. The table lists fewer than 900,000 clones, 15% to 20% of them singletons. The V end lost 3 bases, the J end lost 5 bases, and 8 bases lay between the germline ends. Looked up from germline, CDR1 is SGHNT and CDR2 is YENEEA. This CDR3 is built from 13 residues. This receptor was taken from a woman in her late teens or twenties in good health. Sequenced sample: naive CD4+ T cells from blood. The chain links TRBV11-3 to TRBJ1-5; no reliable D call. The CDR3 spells CASSFGIHQPQHF. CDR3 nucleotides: TGTGCCAGCAGCTTCGGGATACATCAGCCCCAGCATTTT.